The 25 T cell receptor beta chains listed next were all sequenced from one sample in a study of cytomegalovirus exposure and HLA in healthy donors. The PCR used 60 Vbeta and 13 Jbeta primers. Method: immunoSEQ multiplex PCR; TCRdb's copy keeps in-frame clones and lacks some. Of 150,000 to 160,000 clones in the sample, roughly three quarters were seen once. The specimen was PBMCs. These receptors were taken from a man aged 25-45 years in good health and CMV-seropositive.

This rearrangement joins TRBV27 to TRBJ1-2, with TRBD1 as a possible D gene (5 bases). The CDR3 is 15 amino acids. Germline V gene lookup returns CDR1 MNHEY and CDR2 SMNVEV (reference sequence). Trimming stripped 5 bases from V and 2 bases from J, with 15 bases between. CDR3: CASSLSGQGNYGYTF. The CDR3 DNA is TGTGCCAGCAGTCTTTCCGGCCAGGGAAACTATGGCTACACCTTC.

The chain combines TRBV9 with TRBJ1-1; no clear D. This CDR3 has 16 amino acids. Trimming stripped 3 bases from V and 1 base from J, with 16 bases between. Germline V gives CDR1 SGDLS, CDR2 YYNGEE. CDR3 protein: CASSASEYNTNTEAFF. The CDR3 DNA reads as TGTGCCAGCAGCGCATCCGAATACAACACGAACACTGAAGCTTTCTTT.

V and J are TRBV28 and TRBJ2-4; TRBD1 is a possible D gene (5 bases). CDR1 and CDR2 (germline): MDHEN, SYDVKM. The CDR3 contains 15 residues. With 6 bases removed from V and 0 bases from J, the gap between germline ends came to 12 bases. CDR3 bases: TGTGCCAGCAGCTTAAGGGGCACAGCCAAAAACATTCAGTACTTC. Translation gives CASSLRGTAKNIQYF.

The rearrangement joins TRBV10-3 to TRBJ2-7, with 9 bases lining up with TRBD2. Unmatched junction bases numbered 5, after V lost 0 bases and J lost 5 bases. Per the germline V gene, CDR1 is ENHRY and CDR2 is SYGVKD. There are 15 residues in the CDR3. CDR3 bases: TGTGCCATCAGTGAGTCCTTAGCGGGAGCTAACGAGCAGTACTTC. This encodes CAISESLAGANEQYF.

The chain's CDR3 is CASSLAFTGGFAEAFF. CDR3 sequence (DNA): TGCGCCAGCAGCTTGGCCTTCACAGGGGGCTTCGCTGAAGCTTTCTTT. The rearrangement uses TRBV5-1 and TRBJ1-1; the match to TRBD1 covers 9 bases. The CDR3 has 16 residues. Germline V gene sequence: CDR1 SGHRS, CDR2 YFSETQ. Losses at the gene ends were 0 bases for V and 6 bases for J; bases not matched to a gene: 9.

The chain uses TRBV11-2 and TRBJ1-2, with D possibly being TRBD1 (5 bases). Germline V gene lookup returns CDR1 SGHAT and CDR2 FQNNGV. The ends were cut back, 5 bases at V and 2 bases at J, with 12 bases in the middle. The CDR3 length is 14 residues. The CDR3 DNA sequence: TGTGCCAGCAGCCCTCTGTCAGGGAACTATGGCTACACCTTC. Its protein is CASSPLSGNYGYTF. The complete variable domain, with remaining parts taken from reference TRBV11-2 and TRBJ1-2, reads EAGVAQSPRYKIIEKRQSVAFWCNPISGHATLYWYQQILGQGPKLLIQFQNNGVVDDSQLPKDRFSAERLKGVDSTLKIQPAKLEDSAVYLCASSPLSGNYGYTFGSGTRLTVV.

This chain uses TRBV19 with TRBJ2-5; TRBD1 agrees at 8 bases. With 3 bases clipped from V and 5 bases from J, the junction kept 11 bases outside the gene matches. This CDR3 has 16 residues. CDR1 LNHDA and CDR2 SQIVND come from the germline V gene (reference sequence). Here the CDR3 reads CASSIPYQGAGETQYF. The CDR3 DNA reads TGTGCCAGTAGTATCCCCTACCAGGGGGCGGGGGAGACCCAGTACTTC.

This rearrangement joins TRBV6-1 to TRBJ1-2; D call uncertain. Trimming cost V 3 bases and J 4 bases, with 15 bases left between them. This CDR3 spans 15 amino acids. Germline values: CDR1 MNHNS, CDR2 SASEGT. The CDR3 DNA reads TGTGCCAGCAGTGAGCTGGGCCTGACTACCTATGGCTACACCTTC. Translated, it gives CASSELGLTTYGYTF.

V is TRBV7-2 and J is TRBJ2-7, with 8 bases that match TRBD1. Germline V CDR1 and CDR2: SGHTA, FQGNSA. J was trimmed by 7 bases and V by 7 bases; bases with no gene match: 9. CDR3 length equals 13 residues. CDR3 bases: TGTGCCAGCACCCGATCAGGACAGGGTGAGCAGTACTTC. This encodes CASTRSGQGEQYF.

The chain carries TRBV4-2 and TRBJ1-1, with 7 bases matching TRBD1. Trimming at V came to 6 bases and at J to 1 base, leaving 8 bases not matched to a gene. CDR1 is LGHNA and CDR2 is YNFKEQ in the germline V gene. The CDR3 has 15 amino acids. In nucleotides, the CDR3 is TGTGCCAGCAGTGGGGGGACAGCAGCGAACACTGAAGCTTTCTTT. This translates into CASSGGTAANTEAFF.

The chain combines TRBV10-3 with TRBJ2-2; D may be TRBD1 (7 bases). Germline-derived CDR1 and CDR2 are ENHRY and SYGVKD. The CDR3 covers 14 residues. V was trimmed by 6 bases and J by 4 bases, leaving 12 bases between them. For the CDR3, the DNA is TGTGCCATCAGACCTCAGGGGGGCACCGGGGAGCTGTTTTTT. As protein: CAIRPQGGTGELFF.

The V and J genes are TRBV4-2 and TRBJ2-5; D uncertain. The V gene's germline CDR1 is LGHNA and CDR2 YNFKEQ. The CDR3 length is 15 residues. The V end was cut by 0 bases, the J end by 5 bases, with 13 bases between. The CDR3 coding sequence is TGTGCCAGCAGCCAAGATGTGGTACCTCGGGAGACCCAGTACTTC. Amino acid sequence: CASSQDVVPRETQYF.

With regard to this clone: One junction end does not reproduce the germline sequence, and a read error may be involved. This chain links TRBV7-9 with TRBJ1-1; TRBD1 aligns across 11 bases. This CDR3 has 14 amino acids. Germline values: CDR1 SEHNR, CDR2 FQNEAQ (reference sequence). The CDR3 DNA follows: TGTGTCAGCAGCGAAGGACAGGGGGCGCGAGGAGCTTTCTTT. Amino acids: CVSSEGQGARGAFF. Full variable domain (rest looked up from reference TRBV7-9 and TRBJ1-1): DTGVSQNPRHKITKRGQNVTFRCDPISEHNRLYWYRQTLGQGPEFLTYFQNEAQLEKSRLLSDRFSAERPKGSFSTLEIQRTEQGDSAMYLCVSSEGQGARGAFFGQGTRLTVV.

This rearrangement joins TRBV6-5 to TRBJ1-2; 10 bases match TRBD1. The CDR3 extends over 14 amino acids. With V trimmed by 0 bases and J by 8 bases, 3 bases remained unmatched. In germline, CDR1 is MNHEY, CDR2 SVGAGI. CDR3: CASSYSGQGEGYTF. The CDR3 DNA reads TGTGCCAGCAGTTACTCTGGACAGGGGGAAGGCTACACCTTC.

The chain uses TRBV7-9 and TRBJ1-6; TRBD1 aligns across 11 bases. The CDR3 is 14 amino acids. The V segment lost 5 bases and the J segment 9 bases; nucleotides outside the gene matches: 3. Germline CDR1 is SEHNR and CDR2 is FQNEAQ (reference sequence). The CDR3 DNA reads as TGTGCCAGCAGCACCGGGACAGGGGGTTCACCCCTCCACTTT. Protein product: CASSTGTGGSPLHF.

The chain recombines TRBV2 with TRBJ2-7, with 7 bases identical to TRBD1. Germline CDR1 is SNHLY and CDR2 is FYNNEI. Trimming took 7 bases from V and 4 from J; bases not matched to a gene: 4. The CDR3 consists of 12 residues. CDR3 region: CASNRGAYEQYF. The CDR3 DNA is TGTGCCAGCAACAGGGGAGCGTACGAGCAGTACTTC.

The genes are TRBV5-6 and TRBJ2-1; maybe TRBD1 (6 bases). The CDR3 totals 13 residues. Trimming shortened V by 4 bases and J by 8 bases, and 13 bases separated the two germline ends. Looked up from germline, CDR1 is SGHDT and CDR2 is YYEEEE. In nucleotides, the CDR3 is TGTGCCAGCAGCCCCACAGGGATGGATGAGCAGTTCTTC. It codes for CASSPTGMDEQFF.

The chain is built from TRBV5-5 and TRBJ2-7, with 7 nucleotides matching TRBD2. Losses at the gene ends were 3 bases for V and 6 bases for J; bases not matched to a gene: 9. This CDR3 is 14 amino acids long. Per the germline V gene, CDR1 is SGHKS and CDR2 is YYEKEE (reference sequence). The CDR3 protein is CASSWGSGNPEQYF. CDR3 in DNA: TGTGCCAGCAGCTGGGGCAGCGGGAACCCCGAGCAGTACTTC. The whole variable domain, remainder taken from reference TRBV5-5 and TRBJ2-7, is DAGVTQSPTHLIKTRGQQVTLRCSPISGHKSVSWYQQVLGQGPQFIFQYYEKEERGRGNFPDRFSARQFPNYSSELNVNALLLGDSALYLCASSWGSGNPEQYFGPGTRLTVT.

The V call is TRBV10-2, the J call TRBJ2-7; D is possibly TRBD2 (5 bases). Trimming took 2 bases from V and 12 from J, leaving 17 bases between them. The CDR3 is 13 amino acids. CDR1 WSHSY and CDR2 SAAADI come from the germline V gene. The CDR3 loop is CASSEVNLARGYF. DNA for the CDR3: TGCGCCAGCAGTGAGGTAAACCTGGCCCGGGGGTACTTC.

This chain uses TRBV7-6 with TRBJ1-2; no reliable D call. The length of the CDR3 is 14 residues. Between the trimmed V and J ends, which lost 5 bases and 2 bases, there was a span of 12 bases. From germline, CDR1 is SGHVS and CDR2 FNYEAQ. The CDR3 sequence: CASSPRERNYGYTF. In DNA form, the CDR3 reads TGTGCCAGCAGCCCCCGTGAGAGGAACTATGGCTACACCTTC.

The chain joins TRBV7-9 to TRBJ2-1; D is undetermined. Germline V gene lookup returns CDR1 SEHNR and CDR2 FQNEAQ (reference sequence). V lost 2 bases to trimming and J lost 5 bases, with 7 bases between them. CDR3 length: 13 amino acids. This chain's CDR3 is CASSLSRDNEQFF. In DNA form, the CDR3 reads TGTGCCAGCAGCTTATCCCGGGACAATGAGCAGTTCTTC.

This chain links TRBV7-6 with TRBJ2-3, with 11 bases lining up with TRBD2. Losses at the gene ends were 5 bases for V and 3 bases for J; bases not matched to a gene: 7. The CDR3 totals 16 residues. Germline values: CDR1 SGHVS, CDR2 FNYEAQ. The chain's CDR3 is CASSPAIAGGTDTQYF. CDR3 in DNA: TGTGCCAGCAGCCCGGCGATAGCGGGGGGGACAGATACGCAGTATTTT.

The chain combines TRBV2 with TRBJ1-5; 8 bases fit TRBD1. Germline assignment: CDR1 SNHLY and CDR2 FYNNEI. CDR3 size: 14 residues. Germline trimming cut 4 bases from V and 7 bases from J; bases unmatched to any gene: 6. The CDR3 is CASSVQGVEQPQHF. CDR3 DNA sequence: TGTGCCAGCAGTGTACAGGGGGTTGAGCAGCCCCAGCATTTT.

A single count supports this clone. The chain recombines TRBV2 with TRBJ2-1; the match to TRBD2 covers 10 bases. The trim removed 7 bases at V and 9 bases at J, leaving 15 bases unmatched. From germline, CDR1 is SNHLY and CDR2 FYNNEI. The CDR3 contains 16 residues. The CDR3 coding sequence is TGTGCCAGCATGGGCCCCGGGACTAGCGTGGCCATTGAGCAGTTCTTC. Its protein is CASMGPGTSVAIEQFF.

This clone was picked up a small number of times. The J gene is TRBJ2-1, the V gene TRBV4-3, with 9 bases aligning to TRBD2. Looked up from germline, CDR1 is LGHNA and CDR2 is YSLEER. The CDR3 covers 16 residues. Unmatched junction bases numbered 10, after V lost 5 bases and J lost 5 bases. CDR3: CASSSYGTSQDNEQFF. The CDR3, as DNA: TGCGCCAGCAGCTCCTACGGGACTAGCCAGGACAATGAGCAGTTCTTC.